These 13 T cell receptor beta chains were all obtained from the same sample, sequenced in a study of T cells expressing NK-cell markers (dated by TCRdb to 2018 to 2021). The receptor library was made with 5' RACE. Sequenced on an Illumina HiSeq 2000. TCRdb reprocessed the reads; each CDR3 protein sequence makes one entry, and DNA is unavailable. This sample's table has entries for 400,000 to 450,000 distinct CDR3 sequences. The top ten clones comprise 6% to 9.5% of the sample. The sequenced material came from blood T cells: a sorted CD56 or NKG2C T cell subset, CD4+ or CD8+ T cells, or bulk PBMC T cells (not recorded which). These receptors came from a woman between 18 and 70 years old in good health.

The chain carries TRBV20-1 and TRBJ1-5. This CDR3 spans 15 amino acids. Looked up from germline, CDR1 is DFQATT and CDR2 is SNEGSKA (reference sequence). The chain's CDR3 is CSATGSWGGNQPQHF.

The chain carries TRBV12-3 or TRBV12-4 and TRBJ1-5; the TCRdb D gene call, TRBD1, has no DNA to confirm it. This CDR3 region has 14 residues. The CDR3 reads CASSLRQGHQPQHF.

The chain recombines TRBV30 with TRBJ2-7. The CDR3 consists of 12 residues. Germline CDR1 GTSNPN, CDR2 SVGIG (reference sequence). This CDR3 reads CAWSFLRDEQYF.

J is TRBJ2-1 and V is TRBV28; the D call of TRBD2 rests on TCRdb alone, since no DNA is present to check it. CDR1 and CDR2 from the germline V gene are MDHEN and SYDVKM. This CDR3 has 20 residues. Here the CDR3 reads CASSPLYMIGTSGNNNEQFF. The full variable domain, its missing parts supplied by reference TRBV28 and TRBJ2-1, is DVKVTQSSRYLVKRTGEKVFLECVQDMDHENMFWYRQDPGLGLRLIYFSYDVKMKEKGDIPEGYSVSREKKERFSLILESASTNQTSMYLCASSPLYMIGTSGNNNEQFFGPGTRLTVL.

V is TRBV10-3 and J is TRBJ2-7. Germline V lookup: CDR1 ENHRY, CDR2 SYGVKD. The CDR3 loop spans 15 amino acids. The CDR3 is CAISLSGGSSYEQYF.

The V call is TRBV20-1, the J call TRBJ1-1. The CDR3 runs 12 residues. Germline CDR1 DFQATT, CDR2 SNEGSKA (reference sequence). CDR3 sequence: CSARDLNSEAFF.

The chain joins TRBV29-1 to TRBJ2-1; without DNA, the TCRdb call of TRBD2 cannot be checked. Per germline, CDR1 SQVTM and CDR2 ANQGSEA. CDR3 length equals 13 residues. The CDR3 protein is CSAPTRGDNEQFF.

This rearrangement joins TRBV12-3 or TRBV12-4 to TRBJ2-1; the D call of TRBD2 rests on TCRdb alone, since no DNA is present to check it. This CDR3 is built from 18 residues. The CDR3 loop is CASSLKAGRVRQGYEQFF.

The chain employs TRBV28 and TRBJ2-4; TCRdb reports TRBD1, a call that lacks DNA to check it against. This CDR3 is built from 14 residues. Germline V gives CDR1 MDHEN, CDR2 SYDVKM. This chain's CDR3 is CASSPPTGNNIQYF.

The chain carries TRBV6-1 and TRBJ1-1. Germline CDR1 reads MNHNS; CDR2 reads SASEGT. CDR3 length equals 14 residues. Here the CDR3 reads CASSGPTRNTEAFF.

The chain combines TRBV29-1 with TRBJ1-1; lacking DNA, the TRBD1 call made by TCRdb goes unchecked. Germline CDR1 reads SQVTM; CDR2 reads ANQGSEA. CDR3 length: 15 amino acids. Here the CDR3 reads CSARVWLGPNTEAFF.

The V gene is TRBV6-1, the J gene TRBJ1-2; TCRdb picks TRBD1, but there is no DNA to check that call. The CDR3 spans 14 residues. Germline lookup yields CDR1 MNHNS and CDR2 SASEGT. CDR3 protein: CASKLGAFSDGYTF.

The chain combines TRBV5-5 with TRBJ2-3; without DNA, the TCRdb call of TRBD2 cannot be checked. The CDR3 has 16 residues. Germline V gene data show CDR1 as SGHKS and CDR2 as YYEKEE (reference sequence). The CDR3 is CASSFLAGGYTDTQYF.